Following are 32 T cell receptor beta chains from one sample sequenced in a study of beta chain features in type 1 diabetes. The investigators reverse transcribed all of the isolated RNA, so they sequenced expressed TCRB transcripts. Libraries were prepared by immunoSEQ multiplex PCR; TCRdb keeps only in-frame clonotypes and omits some of them. The table has fewer than 350,000 clones, approximately 8% seen once. The sample comprised central memory CD4+ T cells from blood. Receptors originate from a woman between 18 and 29 years old in good health.

This sequence joins TRBV2 and TRBJ2-6; D gene unclear. The germline V gene encodes CDR1 SNHLY and CDR2 FYNNEI. The CDR3 extends over 13 amino acids. Trimming took off 10 bases at V and 1 base at J, with 8 bases between the two ends. In DNA, the CDR3 is TGTGCCACCTCTCTTTCTGGGGCCAACGTCCTGACTTTC. Its translation: CATSLSGANVLTF.

In this sample, this clone turned up a few times. V is TRBV11-2 and J is TRBJ2-2, with 8 positions matching TRBD2. The V gene end was trimmed by 5 bases and the J gene end by 5 bases; junction bases not matched to a gene: 10. Germline V gene data show CDR1 as SGHAT and CDR2 as FQNNGV. The CDR3 has 16 amino acids. The CDR3 sequence: CASSAQGAGETGELFF. CDR3 bases: TGTGCCAGCAGCGCCCAGGGAGCGGGAGAAACCGGGGAGCTGTTTTTT.

This clone has more than one count but fewer than ten. The CDR3 is CASTLLAESTDTQYF. The DNA of the CDR3 is TGTGCCAGCACCCTCTTAGCGGAGAGCACAGATACGCAGTATTTT. The chain combines TRBV7-9 with TRBJ2-3; possibly TRBD2 for D (6 bases). Trimming pared 7 bases from V and 0 bases from J, leaving 14 bases between. CDR1 SEHNR and CDR2 FQNEAQ come from the germline V gene (reference sequence). The CDR3 contains 15 residues.

CDR3 DNA: TGTGCCAGTAGATCCCCTAGCGTCCATGAGCAGTTCTTC. It is translated as CASRSPSVHEQFF. V and J are TRBV19 and TRBJ2-1; tentatively, D is TRBD2 (6 bases). The V end was cut by 6 bases, the J end by 8 bases, with 14 bases between. The CDR3 is 13 residues long. Germline loops: CDR1 LNHDA, CDR2 SQIVND (reference sequence).

This clone was seen more than once but under ten times. This sequence joins TRBV30 and TRBJ1-5, with 7 nucleotides matching TRBD1. The V segment lost 3 bases and the J segment 4 bases; nucleotides outside the gene matches: 3. The CDR3 loop spans 13 amino acids. The germline gives CDR1 GTSNPN, CDR2 SVGIG (reference sequence). The CDR3 DNA is TGTGCCTGGAGCCGACAGGGAAATCAGCCCCAGCATTTT. Translation gives CAWSRQGNQPQHF.

In the case of this clone: Compared with germline, one end of the junction differs, possibly owing to a read error. The chain joins TRBV7-7 to TRBJ2-3; D possibly corresponds to TRBD1 (6 bases). The CDR3 length is 15 residues. Germline lookup yields CDR1 SSHAT and CDR2 FNYEAQ (reference sequence). The CDR3 is CASSYGRGVSDTQYF. For the CDR3, the DNA is TGTGCTAGCAGCTACGGCAGGGGCGTATCAGATACGCAGTATTTT.

V is TRBV18 and J is TRBJ2-3; TRBD2 matches 10 bases. The CDR3 sequence is 16 residues long. Germline-derived CDR1 and CDR2 are KGHSH and LQKENI. The V and J ends lost 3 bases and 2 bases, in that order; junction bases with no gene match: 5. This chain's CDR3 is CASSPQREGLTDTQYF. CDR3 nucleotides: TGTGCCAGCTCACCTCAGCGGGAGGGCCTCACAGATACGCAGTATTTT.

The J gene is TRBJ2-5, the V gene TRBV7-9; D tentatively reads TRBD1 or TRBD2 (5 bases each). Trimming stripped 5 bases from V and 7 bases from J, with 17 bases between. The CDR3 runs to 14 residues. Germline V lookup: CDR1 SEHNR, CDR2 FQNEAQ (reference sequence). The CDR3 reads CASSPDPGPLTQYF. Written as DNA, the CDR3 is TGTGCCAGCAGCCCGGACCCGGGACCCTTGACCCAGTACTTC.

The chain links TRBV28 to TRBJ1-6; TRBD1 matches 7 bases. This CDR3 region has 15 residues. Germline CDR1 MDHEN, CDR2 SYDVKM. V was clipped by 3 bases and J by 8 bases; unmatched bases: 7. The CDR3 is CASSFGGDSDSPLHF. CDR3 in DNA: TGTGCCAGCAGTTTTGGGGGGGACAGCGATTCACCCCTCCACTTT. The full variable domain, in which reference TRBV28 and TRBJ1-6 provide the parts outside the CDR3, is DVKVTQSSRYLVKRTGEKVFLECVQDMDHENMFWYRQDPGLGLRLIYFSYDVKMKEKGDIPEGYSVSREKKERFSLILESASTNQTSMYLCASSFGGDSDSPLHFGNGTRLTVT.

This sequence joins TRBV6-5 and TRBJ1-4; D might be TRBD1 (6 bases). The CDR3 spans 14 residues. Germline values: CDR1 MNHEY, CDR2 SVGAGI. V was trimmed by 4 bases and J by 3 bases, leaving 9 bases between them. CDR3 residues: CASSFGGPNEKLFF. The CDR3 DNA is TGTGCCAGCAGTTTTGGGGGCCCTAATGAAAAACTGTTTTTT.

This sequence joins TRBV11-3 and TRBJ2-3, with TRBD2 identical over 7 bases. CDR3 length: 14 amino acids. CDR1 SGHNT and CDR2 YENEEA come from the germline V gene. V shed 2 bases and J 2 bases; nucleotides not matched to a gene: 1. CDR3 loop: CASSLRDYTDTQYF. In DNA form, the CDR3 reads TGTGCCAGCAGCTTACGGGACTACACAGATACGCAGTATTTT.

This clone was counted at least ten times. The chain uses TRBV6-6 and TRBJ2-5, with TRBD1 matching over 7 bases. The CDR3 sequence is 13 residues long. V lost 8 bases, J lost 4 bases, and 7 bases stayed unmatched. The V gene's germline CDR1 is MNHNY and CDR2 SVGAGI (reference sequence). CDR3 bases: TGTGCCAGCTCCCCACGACAGGGAGAGACCCAGTACTTC. This codes for CASSPRQGETQYF.

This sequence joins TRBV11-2 and TRBJ1-2; D gene uncertain. The V and J ends lost 4 bases and 7 bases respectively, with 10 bases between them. CDR1 SGHAT and CDR2 FQNNGV come from the germline V gene. CDR3 length: 12 amino acids. The CDR3 bases are TGTGCCAGCAGCTCCCGCTTAGGTGGCTACACCTTC. Its translation is CASSSRLGGYTF.

Written as DNA, the CDR3 is TGTGCCAGCAGCCTGCTGGGACAGGCAGAGACCCAGTACTTC. Amino acid sequence: CASSLLGQAETQYF. The V call is TRBV11-2, the J call TRBJ2-5; 8 bases are a match to TRBD1. The CDR3 consists of 14 residues. In germline, CDR1 is SGHAT, CDR2 FQNNGV. Losses at the gene ends were 5 bases for V and 4 bases for J; bases not matched to a gene: 6.

This chain uses TRBV7-2 with TRBJ1-1; D is unclear. Germline lookup yields CDR1 SGHTA and CDR2 FQGNSA. CDR3 length equals 14 residues. Trimming pared 3 bases from V and 4 bases from J, leaving 12 bases between. The CDR3 here is CASSFPGRTTEAFF. DNA of the CDR3: TGTGCCAGCAGCTTTCCCGGGAGAACCACTGAAGCTTTCTTT.

The chain couples TRBV29-1 to TRBJ2-2; either TRBD1 or TRBD2 may supply D (5 bases each). V lost 5 bases, J lost 3 bases, and 13 bases lay in between. The CDR3 totals 14 residues. Germline V lookup: CDR1 SQVTM, CDR2 ANQGSEA. The CDR3 is CSVSPGTYTGELFF. DNA for the CDR3: TGCAGCGTTAGCCCGGGGACCTACACCGGGGAGCTGTTTTTT.

There are a few counts of this clone. CDR3 coding DNA: TGTGCCAGCAGTTACTCGCCCTACGCGGGGACTGAAGCTTTCTTT. It is translated as CASSYSPYAGTEAFF. The chain links TRBV6-5 to TRBJ1-1; D is undetermined. Germline CDR1 and CDR2: MNHEY and SVGAGI. V was cut by 0 bases and J by 5 bases, with 13 bases left in between. The CDR3 loop spans 15 amino acids.

This clone has just a few counts. The chain has TRBV10-3 and TRBJ2-2; D tentatively fits TRBD1 or TRBD2 (6 bases each). With 6 bases removed from V and 6 bases from J, the gap between germline ends came to 14 bases. CDR3 length equals 14 residues. CDR1 ENHRY and CDR2 SYGVKD come from the germline V gene. CDR3 DNA sequence: TGTGCCATCAGCCCGGGGGACATTCCCGGGGAGCTGTTTTTT. This encodes CAISPGDIPGELFF.

J is TRBJ2-1 and V is TRBV7-9; tentative D call: TRBD1 (6 bases). CDR1 is SEHNR and CDR2 is FQNEAQ in the germline V gene (reference sequence). The CDR3 sequence is 14 residues long. Trimming pared 1 base from V and 8 bases from J, leaving 12 bases between. CDR3 sequence (DNA): TGTGCCAGCAGCTTAGTGGACAGTAACCATGAGCAGTTCTTC. Translation gives CASSLVDSNHEQFF.

This clone has at least ten counts. The J gene is TRBJ2-6, the V gene TRBV11-2; perhaps TRBD1 as D (6 bases). The V and J ends lost 4 bases and 4 bases respectively, with 8 bases between them. The CDR3 contains 14 residues. Germline CDR1 reads SGHAT; CDR2 reads FQNNGV. CDR3 in amino acids: CASSWTEGANVLTF. CDR3 in DNA: TGTGCCAGCAGCTGGACAGAAGGGGCCAACGTCCTGACTTTC.

This clone was detected only a few times. This sequence joins TRBV15 and TRBJ1-4; a weak D match, TRBD1 (5 bases). Trimming removed 3 bases from V and 5 bases from J, with 10 bases in between. This CDR3 is 14 amino acids long. CDR1 and CDR2 from the germline V gene are LNHNV and YYDKDF (reference sequence). CDR3 DNA sequence: TGTGCCACCAGCAGCCGAAGGGGAAATGAAAAACTGTTTTTT. Protein product: CATSSRRGNEKLFF.

This clone has just a few counts. The V gene is TRBV7-6, the J gene TRBJ2-7; D remains unclear. Between the trimmed V and J ends, which lost 1 base and 0 bases, there was a span of 10 bases. The CDR3 spans 15 residues. Germline V gene data show CDR1 as SGHVS and CDR2 as FNYEAQ. DNA for the CDR3: TGTGCCAGCAGCTTAGGGGCCGGCTTCTCCTACGAGCAGTACGTC. Translating gives CASSLGAGFSYEQYV.

This clone was observed a few times. This rearrangement joins TRBV30 to TRBJ1-4, with D possibly matching TRBD1 (6 bases). Trimming stripped 0 bases from V and 7 bases from J, with 15 bases between. Germline V CDR1 and CDR2: GTSNPN, SVGIG (reference sequence). This CDR3 region has 15 residues. DNA for the CDR3: TGTGCCTGGAGTGTTTTTGGGACACGGGGTGAAAAACTGTTTTTT. Residues: CAWSVFGTRGEKLFF.

This clone was observed a handful of times. The chain is built from TRBV7-3 and TRBJ2-6; no firm D call. The V gene's germline CDR1 is SGHTA and CDR2 FQGTGA. CDR3 length: 15 amino acids. With 2 bases removed from V and 0 bases from J, the gap between germline ends came to 5 bases. CDR3: CASSLGHSGANVLTF. The CDR3 DNA reads as TGTGCCAGCAGCTTAGGGCACTCTGGGGCCAACGTCCTGACTTTC. The full variable domain, its missing parts supplied by reference TRBV7-3 and TRBJ2-6, is GAGVSQTPSNKVTEKGKYVELRCDPISGHTALYWYRQSLGQGPEFLIYFQGTGAADDSGLPNDRFFAVRPEGSVSTLKIQRTERGDSAVYLCASSLGHSGANVLTFGAGSRLTVL.

This clone was picked up a small number of times. The CDR3 region has the DNA TGTGCCAGCAAAAAGGGACTAGCGGATGTGGAGACCCAGTACTTC. Translated, it gives CASKKGLADVETQYF. The V gene is TRBV2, the J gene TRBJ2-5; 11 bases are a match to TRBD2. The CDR3 consists of 15 residues. Trimming at V came to 7 bases and at J to 5 bases, leaving 9 bases not matched to a gene. Per germline, CDR1 SNHLY and CDR2 FYNNEI.

The sample holds many counts of this clone. The rearrangement links TRBV5-4 to TRBJ2-2, with D unclear. Germline CDR1 reads SGHNT; CDR2 reads YYREEE (reference sequence). With 2 bases removed from V and 0 bases from J, the gap between germline ends came to 5 bases. The CDR3 is 14 amino acids. In DNA, the CDR3 is TGTGCCAGCAGCTTACGAGCGAACACCGGGGAGCTGTTTTTT. Protein sequence: CASSLRANTGELFF.

The chain is built from TRBV12-2 and TRBJ1-2; the table's D call TRBD1 went unverified against the DNA. TRBV12-2 is a known pseudogene. CDR3 size: 10 residues. The CDR3 sequence is CKDRPYGYTF. The CDR3 nucleotides read TGTAAAGACAGACCCTATGGCTACACCTTC.

This clone was observed a few times. The chain recombines TRBV7-2 with TRBJ2-1; D is perhaps TRBD2 (6 bases). V shed 2 bases and J shed 10 bases, with 12 bases lying between them. The length of the CDR3 is 13 residues. The V gene's germline CDR1 is SGHTA and CDR2 FQGNSA. Here the CDR3 DNA reads TGTGCCAGCAGCTTACTACAGGAGGGCGAGCAGTTCTTC. Its translation: CASSLLQEGEQFF.

The V call is TRBV29-1, the J call TRBJ2-7; D call uncertain. Germline loops: CDR1 SQVTM, CDR2 ANQGSEA. V lost 7 bases, J lost 4 bases, and 11 bases lay in between. This CDR3 spans 11 amino acids. CDR3 DNA: TGCAGCGCTGGTCTGTGGTACGAGCAGTACTTC. It specifies CSAGLWYEQYF.

The chain uses TRBV11-3 and TRBJ2-7, with 7 positions matching TRBD2. This CDR3 has 14 amino acids. Germline V gives CDR1 SGHNT, CDR2 YENEEA. V was clipped by 5 bases and J by 2 bases; unmatched bases: 6. CDR3 DNA sequence: TGTGCCAGCAGCCTGCGGGAGTGGACCTACGAGCAGTACTTC. Translating gives CASSLREWTYEQYF. The entire variable domain, with the rest obtained from reference TRBV11-3 and TRBJ2-7, is as follows: EAGVVQSPRYKIIEKKQPVAFWCNPISGHNTLYWYLQNLGQGPELLIRYENEEAVDDSQLPKDRFSAERLKGVDSTLKIQPAELGDSAVYLCASSLREWTYEQYFGPGTRLTVT.

Only a few counts were recorded for this clone. V is TRBV4-3 and J is TRBJ2-7; 10 bases align to TRBD1. With 0 bases clipped from V and 4 bases from J, the junction kept 6 bases outside the gene matches. The germline V gene has CDR1 LGHNA and CDR2 YSLEER. The CDR3 contains 16 residues. As DNA, the CDR3 is TGCGCCAGCAGCCAAGATAAGGGACAGGGGTGGTACGAGCAGTACTTC. Translation: CASSQDKGQGWYEQYF.

The chain carries TRBV28 and TRBJ1-2; D ambiguous. The ends were cut back, 2 bases at V and 5 bases at J, with 6 bases in the middle. This CDR3 region has 12 residues. Per germline, CDR1 MDHEN and CDR2 SYDVKM. CDR3 nucleotide sequence: TGTGCCAGCAGTTTAGGAGAGTATGGCTACACCTTC. It codes for CASSLGEYGYTF.